The clone carrying this TCR beta chain was counted between two and nine times. These data come from a study of T cells in Graves' hyperthyroidism and ophthalmopathy. Orbital computed tomography and thyroid ultrasound, together with serum TRAb and thyroxine and clinical symptoms, were used for diagnoses. Amplification yielded TCR beta CDR3 regions, with RNA transcripts as the source. First-round RT-PCR targeting the TCR CDR3 was performed with the HTBI primer set. Each CDR3 protein gets one entry after TCRdb re-called the multiplex PCR reads with MiXCR. The sample has about 210,000 distinct CDR3 sequences, 17% seen once. The TCR was taken from a man over 45 with Graves' hyperthyroidism. Material: blood.

The chain's CDR3 is CSVGSRNEQFF. DNA of the CDR3: TGCAGCGTTGGTTCCAGAAATGAGCAGTTCTTC. The chain combines TRBV29-1 with TRBJ2-1, with unresolved D. The CDR3 consists of 11 residues. V lost 4 bases and J lost 7, with 8 bases in between. Per germline, CDR1 SQVTM and CDR2 ANQGSEA.